This T cell receptor beta chain was sequenced for a study of T cells after yellow fever vaccination. Whole-study context: It was SMART-Seq v4 Ultra Low Input that prepared the fractions with low cell numbers.

Study results and caveats: A secondary response was less intense yet reached its peak sooner, at day 5 versus 15. Most clones from primary vaccination resurfaced after the booster (96% CD4, 88% CD8).

TCR cDNA was made by 5'RACE template switching, adding a universal primer site and UMIs. MiXCR was run by TCRdb on the 5' RACE reads, yielding one entry per CDR3 protein. This table holds around 550,000 distinct CDR3 sequences, 15% to 20% found once. Worth noting for this clonotype: Its antigen is not identified.

Germline lookup yields CDR1 SGHDN and CDR2 FVKESK. With 3 bases removed from V and 1 base from J, the gap between germline ends came to 9 bases. The CDR3 is 14 amino acids. The TCR was taken from a man aged 25-45 years who received the YFV17D yellow fever vaccine. The specimen comprised PBMCs, sampled 15 days after the yellow fever booster vaccination. The V and J genes are TRBV14 and TRBJ1-1; no definite D call. Here the CDR3 DNA reads TGTGCCAGCAGCCACGACTTGGGGAACACTGAAGCTTTCTTT. It encodes CASSHDLGNTEAFF. Complete variable domain (other parts from reference TRBV14 and TRBJ1-1): EAGVTQFPSHSVIEKGQTVTLRCDPISGHDNLYWYRRVMGKEIKFLLHFVKESKQDESGMPNNRFLAERTGGTYSTLKVQPAELEDSGVYFCASSHDLGNTEAFFGQGTRLTVV.